The source of this T cell receptor beta chain is a study of blood T cell repertoires in COVID-19. Looking at the study overall: Italy, Spain and the United States were the sources of the convalescent and acute COVID-19 samples. The analysed material was cDNA or gDNA that came from T cells, B-cell-depleted T cells, or PBMCs.

Enrollment of patients from Seattle took place during active infection, with longitudinal follow-up. CDR1 MNHEY and CDR2 SVGAGI come from the germline V gene. The CDR3 loop spans 14 amino acids. Trimming shortened V by 5 bases and J by 2 bases, and 12 bases separated the two germline ends. This clone has just a few counts. TCRdb's copy holds only in-frame clones and misses some; the assay was immunoSEQ multiplex PCR. The sample records approximately 170,000 clones, 70% to 85% being singletons. This chain connects TRBV6-5 to TRBJ1-1; tentatively, D is TRBD1 (5 bases). The receptor was isolated from a man older than 75 with COVID-19, enrolled during active disease. Sequenced material: peripheral blood. Here the CDR3 reads CASSPRTFNTEAFF. CDR3 nucleotides: TGTGCCAGCAGTCCTAGGACATTTAACACTGAAGCTTTCTTT.